The TCR beta chain described here comes from a study of identifying expanded T cells in peripheral blood. This CDR3 has 14 amino acids. Germline values: CDR1 MNHNS, CDR2 SASEGT. J gave up 8 bases and V 2 bases, and 7 bases lay outside the gene matches. Only in-frame clones appear in the TCRdb table, and some are missing; sequencing was by immunoSEQ multiplex PCR. The table records around 94,000 clones, more than 75% of them present only once. The chain combines TRBV6-1 with TRBJ1-2, with 8 bases aligning to TRBD1. The sample consisted of blood. The source is a person between 18 and 75 years old in good health. The CDR3 sequence is CASSERQGKGGYTF. CDR3 coding DNA: TGTGCCAGCAGTGAAAGACAGGGGAAGGGGGGCTACACCTTC.